The 8 T cell receptor beta chains below come from one sample, sequenced in a study of blood T cells in healthy people across ages. With a J-beta primer mix and a sample-barcoded 5' primer, a second PCR ran roughly 6 to 11 cycles. TCRdb analysed the 5' RACE reads with MiXCR anew, one entry per CDR3 protein. The sample records about 1,800,000 distinct CDR3 sequences, 25% to 30% being singletons. The sample taken for sequencing was blood. These receptors all stem from a woman in her 30s in good health.

The table lists this clonotype with a few counts. The chain combines TRBV12-3 or TRBV12-4 with TRBJ2-3; 8 bases align to TRBD1. There are 13 residues in the CDR3. V lost 6 bases, J lost 11 bases, and 10 bases stayed unmatched. For the CDR3, the DNA is TGTGCCAGCAGCCCTCCCCACACAGGGGGGCAGTATTTT. Translation: CASSPPHTGGQYF.

In this sample, this clonotype turned up a few times. The chain is built from TRBV14 and TRBJ2-1; D unresolved. This CDR3 region has 14 residues. V dropped 3 bases and J dropped 7 bases, with 13 bases sitting between them. Per the germline V gene, CDR1 is SGHDN and CDR2 is FVKESK. The CDR3 loop is CASSHDLGFNEQFF. CDR3 nucleotide sequence: TGTGCCAGCAGCCATGATTTGGGGTTTAATGAGCAGTTCTTC.

V is TRBV7-2 and J is TRBJ2-5; 11 positions match TRBD2. The J call may be in error: the DNA end matches TRBJ2-7 better. The CDR3 runs to 15 residues. Germline V CDR1 and CDR2: SGHTA, FQGNSA. The CDR3 DNA reads as TGTGCCAGCAGCTTAGGGTTGACTAGCGGGACCGAGCAGTACTTC. Encoded protein: CASSLGLTSGTEQYF.

The V call is TRBV20-1, the J call TRBJ2-1, with D unclear. TRBJ2-7 explains the end of the DNA better; the J call may be wrong. The CDR3 spans 13 residues. Germline CDR1 and CDR2: DFQATT and SNEGSKA (reference sequence). The chain's CDR3 is CSARSAETYEQYF. CDR3 sequence (DNA): TGCAGTGCTAGGAGTGCCGAAACCTACGAGCAGTACTTC.

This clonotype was seen only a few times. This sequence joins TRBV24-1 and TRBJ2-5; D perhaps matches TRBD1 (5 bases). V was shortened by 5 bases and J by 5 bases, with 14 bases between the two germline ends. CDR1 is KGHDR and CDR2 is SFDVKD in the germline V gene. This CDR3 has 14 residues. The CDR3 reads CATSAATVRETQYF. As DNA, the CDR3 is TGTGCCACCAGTGCCGCGACAGTGAGGGAGACCCAGTACTTC.

To note about this clonotype: The germline gene is not matched at one end of the junction; a read error may be the cause. The gene calls are TRBV18 and TRBJ2-7; TRBD1 matches at 9 bases. Germline V gene data show CDR1 as KGHSH and CDR2 as LQKENI. CDR3 length: 15 residues. The CDR3 bases are TGTGCCAACTCACCAGGACAGGGGTCCACCTACGAGCAGTACTTC. Amino acids: CANSPGQGSTYEQYF.

In its sample, this clonotype was seen many times. This chain links TRBV7-2 with TRBJ2-4; D gene uncertain. CDR3 size: 15 residues. The germline V gene encodes CDR1 SGHTA and CDR2 FQGNSA. Trimming left V 0 bases short and J 1 base short, with 7 bases between. CDR3 sequence: CASSLANPAKNIQYF. The DNA of the CDR3 is TGTGCCAGCAGCTTAGCCAATCCGGCCAAAAACATTCAGTACTTC.

Comments on this clonotype: The junction differs from germline at one of its ends, possibly a read error. The chain links TRBV18 to TRBJ2-1; unclear D gene. The CDR3 contains 15 residues. Germline V lookup: CDR1 KGHSH, CDR2 LQKENI. In DNA, the CDR3 is TGTGTCAGCTCACCAGGAATTATGTCCTACAATGAGCAGTTCTTC. Translating gives CVSSPGIMSYNEQFF. The complete variable domain, with remaining parts taken from reference TRBV18 and TRBJ2-1, reads NAGVMQNPRHLVRRRGQEARLRCSPMKGHSHVYWYRQLPEEGLKFMVYLQKENIIDESGMPKERFSAEFPKEGPSILRIQQVVRGDSAAYFCVSSPGIMSYNEQFFGPGTRLTVL.